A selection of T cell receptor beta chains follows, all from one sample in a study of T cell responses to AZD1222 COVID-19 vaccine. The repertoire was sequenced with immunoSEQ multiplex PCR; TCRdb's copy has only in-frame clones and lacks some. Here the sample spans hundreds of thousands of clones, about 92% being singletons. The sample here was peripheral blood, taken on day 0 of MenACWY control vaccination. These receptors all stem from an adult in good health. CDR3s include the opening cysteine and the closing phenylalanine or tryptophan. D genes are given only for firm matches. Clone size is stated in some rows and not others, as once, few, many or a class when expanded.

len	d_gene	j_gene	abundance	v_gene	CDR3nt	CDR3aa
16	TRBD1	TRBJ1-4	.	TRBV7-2	TGTGCCAGCAGCTTGACCCGGGACAGAACTAATGAAAAACTGTTTTTT	CASSLTRDRTNEKLFF
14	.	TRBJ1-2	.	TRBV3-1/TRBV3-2	TGTGCCAGCAGCCAAGTTGGCAGAGAGTATGGCTACACCTTC	CASSQVGREYGYTF
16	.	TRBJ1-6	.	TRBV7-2	TGTGCCAGCAGCTTAGGACTAAGCTCCTATAATTCACCCCTCCACTTT	CASSLGLSSYNSPLHF
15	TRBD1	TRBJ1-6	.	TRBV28	TGTGCCAGCAGCCCTACCGGACAGGGCGGGTCACCCCTCCACTTT	CASSPTGQGGSPLHF
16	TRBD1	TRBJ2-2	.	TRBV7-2	TGTGCCAGCAGCTCAACAGACAGGGGGCGCGTCGGGGAGCTGTTTTTT	CASSSTDRGRVGELFF
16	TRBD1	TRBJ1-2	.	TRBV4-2	TGTGCCAGCAGCCCCCGGGGGACAGGACAGAACTATGGCTACACCTTC	CASSPRGTGQNYGYTF
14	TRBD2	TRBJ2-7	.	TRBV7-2	TGTGCCAGCAGACCAGTAGCGGGGGCGTACGAGCAGTACTTC	CASRPVAGAYEQYF
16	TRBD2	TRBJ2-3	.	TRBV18	TGTGCCAGCTCACCACCAATCACTTCTCCCGGGAGGACGCAGTATTTT	CASSPPITSPGRTQYF
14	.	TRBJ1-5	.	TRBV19	TGTGCCAGTAGTAAAAGGGACCTGGGCCAGCCCCAGCATTTT	CASSKRDLGQPQHF
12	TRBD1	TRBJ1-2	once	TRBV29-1	TGCAGCGCTGGACAGGCTAACTATGGCTACACCTTC	CSAGQANYGYTF
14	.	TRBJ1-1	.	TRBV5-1	TGCGCCAGCAGCCTCCAGTCTGGGGTCCCTGAAGCTTTCTTT	CASSLQSGVPEAFF
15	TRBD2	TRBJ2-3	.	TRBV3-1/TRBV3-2	TGTGCCAGCAGCCCTTCTAGCGGATTCACAGATACGCAGTATTTT	CASSPSSGFTDTQYF
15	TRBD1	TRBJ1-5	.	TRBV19	TGTGCCAGTAGTCGGAAGGACAGGGGTCATCAGCCCCAGCATTTT	CASSRKDRGHQPQHF
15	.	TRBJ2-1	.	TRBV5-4	TGTGCCAGCAGCCCGGACGGGGGTGGGGTCGGCGAGCAGTTCTTC	CASSPDGGGVGEQFF
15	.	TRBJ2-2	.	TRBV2	TGTGCCAGCAGTGACAGCGGAGTGAACACCGGGGAGCTGTTTTTT	CASSDSGVNTGELFF
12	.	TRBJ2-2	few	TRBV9	TGTGCCAGCAGCCTCCCCCGAGTGGAGCTGTTTTTT	CASSLPRVELFF
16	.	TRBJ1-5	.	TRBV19	TGTGCCAGTAGTAAAACAGGGCGTTGGAGCAATCAGCCCCAGCATTTT	CASSKTGRWSNQPQHF
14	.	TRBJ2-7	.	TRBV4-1	TGCGCCAGCAGCCAAGTGGTGGAGTCCTACGAGCAGTACTTC	CASSQVVESYEQYF
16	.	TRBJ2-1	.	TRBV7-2	TGTGCCAGCAGCAAGTCTCCGCTTCCCCTCTACAATGAGCAGTTCTTC	CASSKSPLPLYNEQFF
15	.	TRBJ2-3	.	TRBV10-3	TGTGCCATCAGTGAGTCGACAGGGAGGACAGATACGCAGTATTTT	CAISESTGRTDTQYF
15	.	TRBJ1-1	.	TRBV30	TGTGCCTGGATCATGTTGGGGGCCAGGAACACTGAAGCTTTCTTT	CAWIMLGARNTEAFF
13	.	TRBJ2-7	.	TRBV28	TGTGCCAGCAGTTTGAACACCCCCTACGAGCAGTACTTC	CASSLNTPYEQYF
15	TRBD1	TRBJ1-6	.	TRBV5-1	TGCGCCAGCAGCCTGGGGCCAGGGGGTAATTCACCCCTCCACTTT	CASSLGPGGNSPLHF
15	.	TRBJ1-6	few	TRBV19	TGTGCCAGTAGTCCGGCGGGCTATTATAATTCACCCCTCCACTTT	CASSPAGYYNSPLHF
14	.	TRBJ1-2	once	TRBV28	TGTGCCAGCAGTTTGCCACAGGGCTACTATGGCTACACCTTC	CASSLPQGYYGYTF
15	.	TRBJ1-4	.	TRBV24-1	TGTGCCACCAGTGCCCGGACAGCGTCGCGGGAAAAACTGTTTTTT	CATSARTASREKLFF
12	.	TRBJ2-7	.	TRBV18	TGTGCCAGCTCACCACAAGGACAGGAGCAGTACTTC	CASSPQGQEQYF
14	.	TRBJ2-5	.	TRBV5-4	TGTGCCAGCAGCTTCCCAAAGTTGGGAGAGACCCAGTACTTC	CASSFPKLGETQYF
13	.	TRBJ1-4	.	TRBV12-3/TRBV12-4	TGTGCCAGCAGTTTACAGGTTAATGAAAAACTGTTTTTT	CASSLQVNEKLFF
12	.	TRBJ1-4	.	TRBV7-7	TGTGCTAGCAGCTCCCTGCACATTACCCTGTTTTTT	CASSSLHITLFF
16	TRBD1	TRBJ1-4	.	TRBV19	TGTGCCAGTAGAGACAGGGGGCGGCGGACTAATGAAAAACTGTTTTTT	CASRDRGRRTNEKLFF
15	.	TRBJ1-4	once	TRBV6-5	TGTGCCAGCAGAGCCTTGGGGGGTCGGGGTGAAAAACTGTTTTTT	CASRALGGRGEKLFF
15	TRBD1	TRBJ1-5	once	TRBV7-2	TGTGCCAGCAGTATCGGACAGGGGAGTTATCAGCCCCAGCATTTT	CASSIGQGSYQPQHF
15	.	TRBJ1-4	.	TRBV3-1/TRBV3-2	TGTGCCAGCAGCTTAAGAGGGGGTTCTAATGAAAAACTGTTTTTT	CASSLRGGSNEKLFF
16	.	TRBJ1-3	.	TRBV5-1	TGCGCCAGCAGCTTGTACGCCAGACGCTCTGGAAACACCATATATTTT	CASSLYARRSGNTIYF
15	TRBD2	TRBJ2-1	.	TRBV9	TGTGCCAGCAGCGTAGGGCGGGGGGCATACAATGAGCAGTTCTTC	CASSVGRGAYNEQFF
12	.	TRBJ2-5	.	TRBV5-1	TGCGCCAGCAGCCCGGACACAGAGACCCAGTACTTC	CASSPDTETQYF